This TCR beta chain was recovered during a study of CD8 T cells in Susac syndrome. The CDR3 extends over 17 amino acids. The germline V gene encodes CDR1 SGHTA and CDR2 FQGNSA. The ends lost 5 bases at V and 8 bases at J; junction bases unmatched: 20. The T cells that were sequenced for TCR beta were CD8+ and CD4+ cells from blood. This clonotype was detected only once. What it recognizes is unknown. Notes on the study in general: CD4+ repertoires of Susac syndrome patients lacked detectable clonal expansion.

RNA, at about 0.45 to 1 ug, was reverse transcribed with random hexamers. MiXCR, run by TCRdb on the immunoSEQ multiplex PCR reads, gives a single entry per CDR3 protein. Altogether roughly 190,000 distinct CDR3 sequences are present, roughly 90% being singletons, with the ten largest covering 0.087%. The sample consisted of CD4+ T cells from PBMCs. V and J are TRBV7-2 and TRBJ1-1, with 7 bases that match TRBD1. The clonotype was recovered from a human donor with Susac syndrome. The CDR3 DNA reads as TGTGCCAGCAGCCAGCTATCCCGACTACAGGGGCTAGGAGAAGCTTTCTTT. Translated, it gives CASSQLSRLQGLGEAFF.